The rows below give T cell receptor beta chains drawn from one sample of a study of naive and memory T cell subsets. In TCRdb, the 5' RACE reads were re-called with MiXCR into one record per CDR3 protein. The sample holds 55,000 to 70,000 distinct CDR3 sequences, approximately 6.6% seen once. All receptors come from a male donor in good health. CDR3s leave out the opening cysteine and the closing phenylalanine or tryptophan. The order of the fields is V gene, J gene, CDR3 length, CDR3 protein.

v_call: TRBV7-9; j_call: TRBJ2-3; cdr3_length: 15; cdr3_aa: ASSLFGVDSLTDTQY
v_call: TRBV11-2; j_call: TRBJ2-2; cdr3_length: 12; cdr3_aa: ASSPRLNTGELF
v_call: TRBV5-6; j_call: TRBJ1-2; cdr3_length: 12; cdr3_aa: ASRTQGPNYGYT
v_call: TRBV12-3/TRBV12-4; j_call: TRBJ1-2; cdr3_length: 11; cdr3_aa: ASSPGQDYGYT
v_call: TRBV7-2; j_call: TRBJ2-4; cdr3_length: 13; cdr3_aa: ASSPQPLAKNIQY
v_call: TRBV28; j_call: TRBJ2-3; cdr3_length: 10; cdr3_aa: ASSLQADTQY
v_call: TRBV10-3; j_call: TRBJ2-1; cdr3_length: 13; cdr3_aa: AISESVTGTGEQF
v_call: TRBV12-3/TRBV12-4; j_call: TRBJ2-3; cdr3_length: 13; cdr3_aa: ASSRLAGAPDTQY
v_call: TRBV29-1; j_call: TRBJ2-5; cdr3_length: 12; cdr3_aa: SVGVTSAKETQY
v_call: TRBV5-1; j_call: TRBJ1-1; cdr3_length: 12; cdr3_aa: ASSYDRGHTEAF
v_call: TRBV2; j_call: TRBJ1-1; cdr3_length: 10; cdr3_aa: ARRTGFSEAF
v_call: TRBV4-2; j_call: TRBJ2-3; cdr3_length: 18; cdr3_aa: ASSPQTSGGRRGFADTQY
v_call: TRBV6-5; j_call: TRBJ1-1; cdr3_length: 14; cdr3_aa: ASSYSLNRGETEAF
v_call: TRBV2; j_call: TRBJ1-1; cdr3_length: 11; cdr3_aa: ASSGDRGAEAF
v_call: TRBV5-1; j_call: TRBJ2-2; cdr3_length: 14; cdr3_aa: ASSLVNSGGSRELF
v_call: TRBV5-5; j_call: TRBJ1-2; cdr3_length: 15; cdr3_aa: ASSQKFQGAGNYGYT
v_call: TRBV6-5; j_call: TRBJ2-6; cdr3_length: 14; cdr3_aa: ASSLTGDSGANVLT
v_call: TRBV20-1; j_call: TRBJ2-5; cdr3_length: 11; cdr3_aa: SARRDFQETQY
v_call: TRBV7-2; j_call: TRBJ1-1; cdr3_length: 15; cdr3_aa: ASSSYVIADWSTEAF
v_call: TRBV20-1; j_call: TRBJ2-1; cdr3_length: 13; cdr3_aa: SARGGWGFYNEQF
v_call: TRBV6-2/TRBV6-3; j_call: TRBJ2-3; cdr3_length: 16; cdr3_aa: ASSPGLAGAGSTDTQY
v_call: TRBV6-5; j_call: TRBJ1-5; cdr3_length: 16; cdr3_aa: ASSPWGDQQGSNQPQH
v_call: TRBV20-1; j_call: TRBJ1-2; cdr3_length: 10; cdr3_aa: SAPAGGQGYT